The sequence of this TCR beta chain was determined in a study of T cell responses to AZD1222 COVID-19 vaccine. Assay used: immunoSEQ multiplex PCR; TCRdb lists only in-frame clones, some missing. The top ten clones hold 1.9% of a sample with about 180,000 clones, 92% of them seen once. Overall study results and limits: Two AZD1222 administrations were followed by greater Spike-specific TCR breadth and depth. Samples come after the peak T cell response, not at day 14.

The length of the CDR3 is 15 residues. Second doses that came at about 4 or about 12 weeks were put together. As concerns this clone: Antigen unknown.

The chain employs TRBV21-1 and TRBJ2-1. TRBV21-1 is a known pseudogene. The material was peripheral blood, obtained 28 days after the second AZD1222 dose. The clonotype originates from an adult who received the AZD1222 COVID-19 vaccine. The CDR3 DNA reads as TGTGCCAGCAGCAAAGAGGGGGGCCTCCTGAATGAGCAGTTCTTC. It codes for CASSKEGGLLNEQFF.